Each of the 18 T cell receptor beta chains below was sequenced from the same sample in a study of blood T cell repertoires in COVID-19. The method was immunoSEQ multiplex PCR; TCRdb's version includes in-frame clones alone and lacks a portion of them. The table includes 95,000 to 100,000 clones, around four fifths detected once. Input material: peripheral blood. The receptors come from a man aged 65 to 85 with acute or convalescent COVID-19.

The chain joins TRBV30 to TRBJ1-2, with D tentatively TRBD1 (5 bases). Trimming took off 0 bases at V and 6 bases at J, with 14 bases between the two ends. The CDR3 totals 14 residues. Germline CDR1 and CDR2: GTSNPN and SVGIG (reference sequence). Written as DNA, the CDR3 is TGTGCCTGGAGTGTAGGCAGGGTGGGGAATGGCTACACCTTC. This translates into CAWSVGRVGNGYTF.

V usage is TRBV28 and J usage is TRBJ1-3; tentative D call: TRBD1 (5 bases). The CDR3 has 13 amino acids. The V end was cut by 10 bases, the J end by 8 bases, with 18 bases between. Germline V CDR1 and CDR2: MDHEN, SYDVKM. The CDR3 reads CATEKTGLYTIYF. CDR3 sequence (DNA): TGTGCCACCGAAAAAACAGGCCTGTACACCATATATTTT.

V and J are TRBV30 and TRBJ2-2; weak D call: TRBD1 (6 bases). The CDR3 sequence is 13 residues long. V was trimmed by 4 bases and J by 7 bases, leaving 13 bases between them. Germline CDR1 and CDR2: GTSNPN and SVGIG (reference sequence). The CDR3 DNA is TGTGCCTGGAAACTTACCAGGGGCGGGGAGCTGTTTTTT. Amino acids: CAWKLTRGGELFF.

The chain has TRBV6-5 and TRBJ2-2, with 10 bases identical to TRBD1. The germline V gene has CDR1 MNHEY and CDR2 SVGAGI. CDR3 size: 14 residues. Trimming cost V 7 bases and J 6 bases; bases outside gene matches: 5. This CDR3 is CASTLDRGPGELFF. DNA for the CDR3: TGTGCCAGCACCCTAGACAGGGGGCCCGGGGAGCTGTTTTTT.

The chain couples TRBV30 to TRBJ2-5; TRBD2 aligns across 8 bases. The CDR3 spans 16 residues. Germline V gene sequence: CDR1 GTSNPN, CDR2 SVGIG (reference sequence). Trimming at V came to 0 bases and at J to 5 bases, leaving 11 bases not matched to a gene. The chain's CDR3 is CAWSVGSGSFWETQYF. The CDR3 nucleotides read TGTGCCTGGAGTGTAGGGAGCGGGAGTTTTTGGGAGACCCAGTACTTC.

V and J are TRBV7-8 and TRBJ1-4; D not resolved. The CDR3 covers 13 residues. CDR1 SGHVS and CDR2 FQNEAQ come from the germline V gene. V was pared by 5 bases and J by 6 bases, with 10 bases between. This CDR3 is CASSAGGYEKLFF. The DNA of the CDR3 is TGTGCCAGCAGCGCAGGAGGATATGAAAAACTGTTTTTT.

The chain recombines TRBV5-1 with TRBJ1-2; tentative D call: TRBD1 (5 bases). V was cut by 3 bases and J by 6 bases, with 12 bases left in between. This CDR3 spans 13 amino acids. From germline, CDR1 is SGHRS and CDR2 YFSETQ. The CDR3 DNA reads TGCGCCAGCAGCTCGACGGGCAGGGATGGCTACACCTTC. It is translated as CASSSTGRDGYTF.

This clone occurred once. This chain links TRBV5-8 with TRBJ2-3; TRBD2 might be the D (6 bases). The CDR3 loop spans 14 amino acids. Trimming shortened V by 0 bases and J by 6 bases, and 11 bases separated the two germline ends. CDR1 SGHTS and CDR2 YDEGEE come from the germline V gene. CDR3 residues: CASSLGLAKDTQYF. The CDR3, as DNA: TGTGCCAGCAGCTTGGGCCTAGCGAAGGATACGCAGTATTTT. Combining the CDR3 with reference TRBV5-8 and TRBJ2-3 gives the whole variable domain EAGVTQSPTHLIKTRGQQATLRCSPISGHTSVYWYQQALGLGLQFLLWYDEGEERNRGNFPPRFSGRQFPNYSSELNVNALELEDSALYLCASSLGLAKDTQYFGPGTRLTVL.

This clone showed up just once. This chain joins TRBV9 and TRBJ1-4; D gene uncertain. CDR3 size: 14 residues. Trimming cost V 4 bases and J 2 bases, with 9 bases left between them. The germline CDR1 and CDR2 sequences are SGDLS and YYNGEE. As DNA, the CDR3 is TGTGCCAGCAGCCTCCTATGGACTAATGAAAAACTGTTTTTT. As protein: CASSLLWTNEKLFF.

The chain employs TRBV19 and TRBJ2-2; tentatively, D is TRBD2 (6 bases). Germline values: CDR1 LNHDA, CDR2 SQIVND (reference sequence). This CDR3 region has 16 residues. Trimming took 8 bases from V and 1 from J, leaving 17 bases between them. CDR3 coding DNA: TGTGCCAGTGCCCCACAGACTAGTATGAACACCGGGGAGCTGTTTTTT. Translation gives CASAPQTSMNTGELFF.

The J gene is TRBJ1-6, the V gene TRBV3-1 (or the pseudogene TRBV3-2); D not certain. Germline V gene data show CDR1 as LGHDT and CDR2 as YNNKEL (reference sequence). Trimming removed 6 bases at V and 10 bases at J, with 13 bases between. This CDR3 is 13 amino acids long. CDR3 sequence reads: CASSKVGWSPLHF. The CDR3 nucleotides read TGTGCCAGCAGTAAAGTCGGGTGGTCACCCCTCCACTTT.

The chain recombines TRBV12-3 or TRBV12-4 with TRBJ1-5; the D gene is possibly TRBD1 (5 bases). Deletions cut 6 bases from V and 6 bases from J, with 12 bases between. The CDR3 is 13 residues long. Here the CDR3 DNA reads TGTGCCAGCAGGTATGAAGGGGCTCAGCCCCAGCATTTT. As protein: CASRYEGAQPQHF.

The chain couples TRBV25-1 to TRBJ2-7; 8 bases agree with TRBD1. Looked up from germline, CDR1 is MGHDK and CDR2 is SYGVNS. Trimming cost V 4 bases and J 13 bases; bases outside gene matches: 6. This CDR3 contains 11 residues. CDR3 loop: CASSALGQGYF. The CDR3 nucleotides read TGTGCCAGCAGTGCTCTCGGACAGGGATACTTC.

The chain has TRBV6-9 and TRBJ2-1; D is possibly TRBD1 (6 bases). Trimming took 4 bases from V and 5 from J, leaving 12 bases between them. This CDR3 has 14 residues. Germline values: CDR1 MNHGY, CDR2 SVAAGI. This chain's CDR3 is CASSFRGYNNEQFF. The CDR3 DNA reads as TGTGCCAGCAGTTTTAGGGGGTACAACAATGAGCAGTTCTTC.

The chain recombines TRBV5-1 with TRBJ2-3, with TRBD2 matching 7 bases. The V segment lost 2 bases and the J segment 0 bases; nucleotides outside the gene matches: 3. Germline loops: CDR1 SGHRS, CDR2 YFSETQ. This CDR3 spans 15 amino acids. DNA of the CDR3: TGCGCCAGCAGCTTCCCTAGCGGAAGCACAGATACGCAGTATTTT. The encoded protein is CASSFPSGSTDTQYF.

The chain is built from TRBV5-6 and TRBJ2-5; D possibly corresponds to TRBD2 (6 bases). Per germline, CDR1 SGHDT and CDR2 YYEEEE. Trimming removed 3 bases from V and 8 bases from J, with 17 bases in between. There are 14 residues in the CDR3. The CDR3 protein is CASSWVRRGDTQYF. CDR3 coding DNA: TGTGCCAGCAGCTGGGTCCGCCGCGGGGATACCCAGTACTTC.

The chain is built from TRBV7-6 and TRBJ2-3; TRBD1 is a possible D gene (6 bases). CDR1 SGHVS and CDR2 FNYEAQ come from the germline V gene. CDR3 length equals 12 residues. V was shortened by 4 bases and J by 6 bases, with 8 bases between the two germline ends. CDR3 region: CASSSRGDTQYF. Written as DNA, the CDR3 is TGTGCCAGCAGCTCCAGGGGTGATACGCAGTATTTT.

V usage is TRBV5-1 and J usage is TRBJ2-3; TRBD2 agrees at 9 bases. The germline V gene encodes CDR1 SGHRS and CDR2 YFSETQ. The V gene end was trimmed by 2 bases and the J gene end by 0 bases; junction bases not matched to a gene: 1. CDR3 length equals 15 residues. The CDR3 region is CASSFSGRSTDTQYF. In nucleotides, the CDR3 is TGCGCCAGCAGCTTTAGCGGGAGAAGCACAGATACGCAGTATTTT.